The 5 T cell receptor beta chains presented below share a single source sample, sequenced in a study of shared clonotypes between healthy human individuals. TCRdb's copy holds only in-frame clones and misses some; the assay was immunoSEQ multiplex PCR. The data show 2 million to 2.5 million clones, 80% to 95% seen once. Sequencing used naive CD4+ T cells from PBMCs. Noted subset: CD45RA+ positively selected. The receptors stem from a man younger than 35 in good health. Some clones in this sample may be carry-over from other donors' samples.

The J gene is TRBJ1-2, the V gene TRBV6-4; possibly TRBD1 for D (5 bases). The V gene's germline CDR1 is MRHNA and CDR2 SNTAGT. CDR3 length: 17 residues. V lost 4 bases to trimming and J lost 4 bases, with 22 bases between them. CDR3 DNA: TGTGCCAGCAGTGCATTTGGGGGATCATCTACGACCTATGGCTACACCTTC. It specifies CASSAFGGSSTTYGYTF.

This clone was detected only once. The CDR3 region is CATHPGVNQPQHF. As DNA, the CDR3 is TGCGCCACCCACCCGGGGGTGAATCAGCCCCAGCATTTT. This rearrangement joins TRBV10-2 to TRBJ1-5; possible D gene TRBD1, 5 bases. The V gene lost 10 bases and the J gene lost 4 bases, with 14 bases spanning the gap. The CDR3 loop spans 13 amino acids. Germline values: CDR1 WSHSY, CDR2 SAAADI.

The chain employs TRBV10-3 and TRBJ1-6; D is perhaps TRBD1 (5 bases). Germline V gives CDR1 ENHRY, CDR2 SYGVKD. With 10 bases removed from V and 7 bases from J, the gap between germline ends came to 14 bases. The CDR3 is 13 amino acids. The CDR3 sequence: CATQGPGNSPLHF. DNA for the CDR3: TGTGCCACCCAGGGTCCGGGGAATTCACCCCTCCACTTT.

This chain connects TRBV9 to TRBJ2-1; 8 bases align to TRBD2. This CDR3 contains 19 residues. The junction had 16 bases not matched to a gene; V was cut back by 0 bases and J by 5 bases. Germline CDR1 and CDR2: SGDLS and YYNGEE. The CDR3 protein is CASSVGGGSRREAHNEQFF. For the CDR3, the DNA is TGTGCCAGCAGCGTAGGAGGGGGGTCCCGGCGGGAGGCCCACAATGAGCAGTTCTTC.

V usage is TRBV6-6 and J usage is TRBJ2-7, with 8 bases identical to TRBD2. V was clipped by 3 bases and J by 1 base; unmatched bases: 8. The CDR3 is made up of 16 amino acids. The germline gives CDR1 MNHNY, CDR2 SVGAGI (reference sequence). CDR3 protein: CASSYAVTSASYEQYF. The CDR3 DNA reads as TGTGCCAGCAGTTATGCTGTGACTAGCGCATCCTACGAGCAGTACTTC.